The clone carrying this TCR beta chain was counted at least ten times. What it binds is not known. TCRdb passed the 5' RACE reads through MiXCR, listing each CDR3 protein once. The sample holds about 220,000 distinct CDR3 sequences; 10% to 13% are singletons and the top ten take approximately 20%. CDR3 length: 16 amino acids. Trimming pared 4 bases from V and 7 bases from J, leaving 17 bases between. Germline CDR1 LGHDT, CDR2 YNNKEL (reference sequence). The data belong to a study of CD8 T cells in ankylosing spondylitis. Points from the study as a whole: Several of the motif variants were reported before in synovial fluid and blood from reactive arthritis.

Input material: blood, either unsorted or a sorted T cell fraction (not recorded which). The J gene is TRBJ1-6, the V gene TRBV3-1, with D maybe TRBD1 (5 bases). This receptor was obtained from a male donor with ankylosing spondylitis or in good health (not recorded which). CDR3 DNA sequence: TGTGCCAGCAGCCCGGTGGCGGGGCTTGGGAATTCACCCCTCCACTTT. Its translation: CASSPVAGLGNSPLHF.